Listed below are T cell receptor beta chains from one sample, sequenced in a study of identical twins. In TCRdb, the 5' RACE reads were re-called with MiXCR into one record per CDR3 protein. The sample has around 690,000 distinct CDR3 sequences, approximately 21% seen once; the top ten hold approximately 4.5%. These sequences were also reported in another study, on T cells expressing NK-cell markers.

The sequencing sample was made of PBMCs. The receptors derive from a woman under 30 in good health. The CDR3 runs from the conserved cysteine through the conserved F or W. The D gene is left open where the match is weak. Clone size is given for some rows only: seen once, a few or many times, or a class if the clone is expanded.

J	length	V	size	D	CDR3	DNA
TRBJ2-5	20	TRBV14	.	TRBD1	CASSENRDRGYSLTQETQYF	TGTGCCAGCAGCGAAAACCGGGACAGGGGTTATTCCCTCACCCAAGAGACCCAGTACTTC
TRBJ2-7	15	TRBV7-2	.	.	CASSSRIGVSYEQYF	TGTGCCAGCAGCTCTCGTATTGGGGTCTCCTACGAGCAGTACTTC
TRBJ2-2	12	TRBV20-1	many	.	CSARADTGELFF	TGCAGTGCTAGAGCGGACACCGGGGAGCTGTTTTTT
TRBJ2-3	14	TRBV15	.	.	CATSRDSDTDTQYF	TGTGCCACCAGCAGAGATTCGGACACAGATACGCAGTATTTT
TRBJ2-7	14	TRBV4-3	few	.	CASSQDRQRYEQYF	TGCGCCAGCAGCCAAGATCGCCAGCGGTACGAGCAGTACTTC
TRBJ1-1	14	TRBV6-1	few	TRBD1	CASSQRTGGLEAFF	TGTGCCAGCAGCCAGAGGACAGGGGGTCTTGAAGCTTTCTTT
TRBJ2-7	15	TRBV5-1	few	TRBD1	CASRAGTADDYEQYF	TGCGCCAGCAGGGCCGGGACAGCCGACGATTACGAGCAGTACTTC
TRBJ2-5	14	TRBV7-9	few	.	CASRLGGSQETQYF	TGTGCCAGCAGGTTAGGGGGATCTCAAGAGACCCAGTACTTC
TRBJ1-2	13	TRBV7-2	few	.	CASSPITGSGYTF	TGTGCCAGCAGCCCCATAACAGGGAGTGGCTACACCTTC
TRBJ2-3	14	TRBV9	few	.	CASSARVGVDTQYF	TGTGCCAGCAGCGCCCGGGTGGGCGTAGATACGCAGTATTTT
TRBJ1-5	13	TRBV12-5	few	.	CASGLVRGQPQHF	TGTGCTAGTGGTTTGGTACGCGGTCAGCCCCAGCATTTT